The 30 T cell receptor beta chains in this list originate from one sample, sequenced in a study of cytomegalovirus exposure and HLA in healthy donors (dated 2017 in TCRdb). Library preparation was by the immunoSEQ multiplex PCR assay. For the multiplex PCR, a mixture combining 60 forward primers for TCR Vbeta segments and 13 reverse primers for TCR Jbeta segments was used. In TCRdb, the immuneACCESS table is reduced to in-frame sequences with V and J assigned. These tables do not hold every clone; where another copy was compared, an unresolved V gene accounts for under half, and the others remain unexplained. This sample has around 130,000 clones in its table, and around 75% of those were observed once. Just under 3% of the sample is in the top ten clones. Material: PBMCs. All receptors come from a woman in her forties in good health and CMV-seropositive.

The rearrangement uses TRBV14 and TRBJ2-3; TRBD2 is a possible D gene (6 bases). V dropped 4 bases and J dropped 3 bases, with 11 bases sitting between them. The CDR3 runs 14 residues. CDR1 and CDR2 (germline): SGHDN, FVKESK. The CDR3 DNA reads TGTGCCAGCAGCCGGCTAGCGACGACAGATACGCAGTATTTT. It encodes CASSRLATTDTQYF.

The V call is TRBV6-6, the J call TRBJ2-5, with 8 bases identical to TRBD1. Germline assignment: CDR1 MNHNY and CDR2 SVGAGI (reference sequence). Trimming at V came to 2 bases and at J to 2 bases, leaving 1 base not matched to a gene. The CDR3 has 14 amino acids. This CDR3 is CASSYTGGQETQYF. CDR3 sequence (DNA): TGTGCCAGCAGTTACACAGGGGGTCAAGAGACCCAGTACTTC.

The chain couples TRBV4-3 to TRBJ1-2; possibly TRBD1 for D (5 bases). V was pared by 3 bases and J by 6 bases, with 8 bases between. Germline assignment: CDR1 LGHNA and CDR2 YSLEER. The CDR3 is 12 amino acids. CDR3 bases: TGCGCCAGCAGCCATGGAGGGGATGGCTACACCTTC. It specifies CASSHGGDGYTF.

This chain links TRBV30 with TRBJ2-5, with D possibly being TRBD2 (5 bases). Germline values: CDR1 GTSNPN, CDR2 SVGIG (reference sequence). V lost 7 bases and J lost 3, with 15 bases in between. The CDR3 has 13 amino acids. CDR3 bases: TGTGCCTCGGACCGAAGCGGAAAAGAGACCCAGTACTTC. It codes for CASDRSGKETQYF.

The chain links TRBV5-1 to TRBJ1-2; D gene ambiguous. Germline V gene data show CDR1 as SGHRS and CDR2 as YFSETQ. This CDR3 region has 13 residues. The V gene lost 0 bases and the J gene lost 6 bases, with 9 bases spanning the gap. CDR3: CASSLENLNGYTF. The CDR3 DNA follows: TGCGCCAGCAGCTTGGAGAACTTGAATGGCTACACCTTC.

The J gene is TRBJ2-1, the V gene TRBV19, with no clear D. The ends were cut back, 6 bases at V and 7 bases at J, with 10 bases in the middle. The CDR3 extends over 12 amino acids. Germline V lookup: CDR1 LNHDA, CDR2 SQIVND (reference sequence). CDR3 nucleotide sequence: TGTGCCAGTAGATCCCGTAGTAATGAGCAGTTCTTC. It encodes CASRSRSNEQFF.

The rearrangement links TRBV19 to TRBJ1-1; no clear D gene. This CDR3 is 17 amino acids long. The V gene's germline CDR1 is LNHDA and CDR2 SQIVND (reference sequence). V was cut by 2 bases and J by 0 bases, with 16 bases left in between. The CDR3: CASSISGETVMNTEAFF. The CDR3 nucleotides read TGTGCCAGTAGTATATCGGGAGAAACGGTCATGAACACTGAAGCTTTCTTT.

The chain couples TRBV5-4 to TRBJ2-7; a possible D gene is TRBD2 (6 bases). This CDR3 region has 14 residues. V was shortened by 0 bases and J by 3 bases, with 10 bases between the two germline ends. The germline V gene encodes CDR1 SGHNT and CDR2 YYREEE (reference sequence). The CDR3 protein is CASSLGGKSYEQYF. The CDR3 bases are TGTGCCAGCAGCTTGGGCGGGAAAAGCTACGAGCAGTACTTC.

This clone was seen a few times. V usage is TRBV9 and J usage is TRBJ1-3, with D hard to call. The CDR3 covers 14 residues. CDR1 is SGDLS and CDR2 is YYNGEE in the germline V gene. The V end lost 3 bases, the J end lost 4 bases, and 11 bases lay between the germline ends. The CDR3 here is CASSAQIMGNTIYF. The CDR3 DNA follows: TGTGCCAGCAGCGCCCAAATCATGGGAAACACCATATATTTT. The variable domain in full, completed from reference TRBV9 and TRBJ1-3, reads DSGVTQTPKHLITATGQRVTLRCSPRSGDLSVYWYQQSLDQGLQFLIQYYNGEERAKGNILERFSAQQFPDLHSELNLSSLELGDSALYFCASSAQIMGNTIYFGEGSWLTVV.

Here the CDR3 reads CASSTASGLGSGANVLTF. CDR3 DNA sequence: TGTGCCAGCAGTACTGCTAGCGGATTGGGCTCTGGGGCCAACGTCCTGACTTTC. The V gene is TRBV27, the J gene TRBJ2-6, with 7 positions matching TRBD2. V gave up 5 bases and J gave up 0 bases; unmatched junction bases: 10. CDR1 MNHEY and CDR2 SMNVEV come from the germline V gene (reference sequence). This CDR3 is built from 18 residues.

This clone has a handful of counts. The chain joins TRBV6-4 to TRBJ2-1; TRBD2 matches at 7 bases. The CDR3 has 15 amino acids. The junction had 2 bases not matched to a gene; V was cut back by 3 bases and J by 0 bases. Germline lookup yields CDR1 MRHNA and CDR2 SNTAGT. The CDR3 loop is CASSEGEGSYNEQFF. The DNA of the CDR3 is TGTGCCAGCAGTGAAGGGGAGGGCTCCTACAATGAGCAGTTCTTC.

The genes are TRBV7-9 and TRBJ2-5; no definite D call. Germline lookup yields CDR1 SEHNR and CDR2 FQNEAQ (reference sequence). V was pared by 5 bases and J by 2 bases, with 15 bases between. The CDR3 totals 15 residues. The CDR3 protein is CASSGRLGRQETQYF. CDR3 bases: TGTGCCAGCAGCGGCAGGCTCGGTAGGCAAGAGACCCAGTACTTC.

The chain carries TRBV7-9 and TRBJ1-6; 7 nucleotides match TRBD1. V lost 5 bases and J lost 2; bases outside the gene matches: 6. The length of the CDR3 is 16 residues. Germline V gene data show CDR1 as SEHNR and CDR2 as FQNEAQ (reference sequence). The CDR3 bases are TGTGCCAGCAGCCCTACAGGGGCCACCTATAATTCACCCCTCCACTTT. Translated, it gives CASSPTGATYNSPLHF.

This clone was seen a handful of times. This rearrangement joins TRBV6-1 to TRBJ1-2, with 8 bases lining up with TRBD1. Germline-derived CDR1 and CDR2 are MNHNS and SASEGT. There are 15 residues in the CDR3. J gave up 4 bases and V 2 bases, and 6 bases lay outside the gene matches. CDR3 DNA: TGTGCCAGCAGTGAATTAGACAGGGGCACCTATGGCTACACCTTC. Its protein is CASSELDRGTYGYTF.

CDR3 nucleotide sequence: TGTGCCAGCAGCGTACGAGGGACAGCCGATCGTATGAACACTGAAGCTTTCTTT. Translating it yields CASSVRGTADRMNTEAFF. This chain joins TRBV7-9 and TRBJ1-1; TRBD1 agrees at 7 bases. Unmatched junction bases numbered 15, after V lost 5 bases and J lost 0 bases. This CDR3 comprises 18 residues. CDR1 is SEHNR, CDR2 FQNEAQ, per germline (reference sequence).

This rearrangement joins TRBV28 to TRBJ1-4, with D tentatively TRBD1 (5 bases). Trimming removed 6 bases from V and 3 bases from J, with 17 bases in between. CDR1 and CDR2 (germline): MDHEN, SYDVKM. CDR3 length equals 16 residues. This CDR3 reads CASSLWQGIANEKLFF. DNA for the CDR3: TGTGCCAGCAGCTTGTGGCAGGGCATAGCTAATGAAAAACTGTTTTTT.

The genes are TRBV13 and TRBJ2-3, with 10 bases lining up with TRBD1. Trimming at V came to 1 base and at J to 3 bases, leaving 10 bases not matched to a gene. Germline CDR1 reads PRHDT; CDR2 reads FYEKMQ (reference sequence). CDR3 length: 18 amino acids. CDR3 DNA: TGTGCCAGCAGCTTAGTAGGGGTCGACAGGGGGCGAACAGATACGCAGTATTTT. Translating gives CASSLVGVDRGRTDTQYF. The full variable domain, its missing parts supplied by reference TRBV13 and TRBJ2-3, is AAGVIQSPRHLIKEKRETATLKCYPIPRHDTVYWYQQGPGQDPQFLISFYEKMQSDKGSIPDRFSAQQFSDYHSELNMSSLELGDSALYFCASSLVGVDRGRTDTQYFGPGTRLTVL.

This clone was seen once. The CDR3 is CASSLTLGGLKTQYF. The CDR3 coding sequence is TGTGCCAGCAGTCTGACCTTGGGGGGGCTGAAGACCCAGTACTTC. J is TRBJ2-5 and V is TRBV27, with a tentative D call TRBD2 (7 bases). Germline loops: CDR1 MNHEY, CDR2 SMNVEV (reference sequence). Deletions cut 5 bases from V and 6 bases from J, with 19 bases between. The CDR3 runs 15 residues.

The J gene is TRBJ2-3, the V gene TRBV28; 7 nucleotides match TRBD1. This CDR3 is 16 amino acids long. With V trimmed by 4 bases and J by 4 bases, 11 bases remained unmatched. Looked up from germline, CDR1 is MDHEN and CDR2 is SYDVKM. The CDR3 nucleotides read TGTGCCAGCAGTTCCCGGACAGGCGCTAGTCCAGATACGCAGTATTTT. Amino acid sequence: CASSSRTGASPDTQYF. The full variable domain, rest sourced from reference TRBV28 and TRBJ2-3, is DVKVTQSSRYLVKRTGEKVFLECVQDMDHENMFWYRQDPGLGLRLIYFSYDVKMKEKGDIPEGYSVSREKKERFSLILESASTNQTSMYLCASSSRTGASPDTQYFGPGTRLTVL.

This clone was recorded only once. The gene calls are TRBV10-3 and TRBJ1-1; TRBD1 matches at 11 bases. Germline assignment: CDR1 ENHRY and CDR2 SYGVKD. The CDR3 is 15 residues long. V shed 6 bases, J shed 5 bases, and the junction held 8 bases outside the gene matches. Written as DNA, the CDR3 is TGTGCCATCAGGGGACAGGGGGGTCTAAGGACTGAAGCTTTCTTT. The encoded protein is CAIRGQGGLRTEAFF.

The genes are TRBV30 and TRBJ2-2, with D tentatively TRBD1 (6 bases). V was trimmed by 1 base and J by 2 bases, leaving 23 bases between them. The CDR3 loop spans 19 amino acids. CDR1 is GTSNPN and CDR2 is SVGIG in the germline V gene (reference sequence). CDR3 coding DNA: TGTGCCTGGAGTGGAGAAGACAGGATGGAGGTATCTAACACCGGGGAGCTGTTTTTT. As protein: CAWSGEDRMEVSNTGELFF.

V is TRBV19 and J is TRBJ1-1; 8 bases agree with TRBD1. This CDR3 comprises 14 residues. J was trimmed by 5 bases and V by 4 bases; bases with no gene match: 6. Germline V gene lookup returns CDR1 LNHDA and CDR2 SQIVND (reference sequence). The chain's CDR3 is CASSTTGGFTEAFF. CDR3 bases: TGTGCCAGTAGTACCACAGGGGGGTTTACTGAAGCTTTCTTT.

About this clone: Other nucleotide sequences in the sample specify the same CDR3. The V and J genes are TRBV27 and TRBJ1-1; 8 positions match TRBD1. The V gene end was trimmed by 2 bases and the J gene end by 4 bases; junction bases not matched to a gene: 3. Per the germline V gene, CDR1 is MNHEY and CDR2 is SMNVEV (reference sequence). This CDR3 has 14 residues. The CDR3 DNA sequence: TGTGCCAGCAGTTTAAGACAGGGGATCACTGAAGCTTTCTTT. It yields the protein CASSLRQGITEAFF.

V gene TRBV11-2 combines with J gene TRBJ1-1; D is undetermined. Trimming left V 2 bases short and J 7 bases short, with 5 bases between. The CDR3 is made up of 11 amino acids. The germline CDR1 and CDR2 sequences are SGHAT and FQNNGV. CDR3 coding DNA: TGTGCCAGCAGCTTACTCCTTGAAGCTTTCTTT. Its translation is CASSLLLEAFF. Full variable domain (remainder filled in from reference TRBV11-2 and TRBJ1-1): EAGVAQSPRYKIIEKRQSVAFWCNPISGHATLYWYQQILGQGPKLLIQFQNNGVVDDSQLPKDRFSAERLKGVDSTLKIQPAKLEDSAVYLCASSLLLEAFFGQGTRLTVV.

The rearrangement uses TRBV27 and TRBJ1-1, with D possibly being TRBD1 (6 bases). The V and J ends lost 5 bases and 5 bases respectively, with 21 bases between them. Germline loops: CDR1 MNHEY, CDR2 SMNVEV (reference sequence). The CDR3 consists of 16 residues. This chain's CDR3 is CASSPGTSGGATEAFF. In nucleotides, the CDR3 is TGTGCCAGCAGTCCCGGCACCTCGGGGGGCGCGACTGAAGCTTTCTTT.

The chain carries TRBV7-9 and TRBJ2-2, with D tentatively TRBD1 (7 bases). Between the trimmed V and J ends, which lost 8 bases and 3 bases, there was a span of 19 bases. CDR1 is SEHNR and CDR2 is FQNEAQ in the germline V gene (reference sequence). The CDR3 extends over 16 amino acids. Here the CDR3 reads CASPRGTVLDTGELFF. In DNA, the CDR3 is TGTGCCAGCCCTCGGGGGACAGTACTAGACACCGGGGAGCTGTTTTTT.

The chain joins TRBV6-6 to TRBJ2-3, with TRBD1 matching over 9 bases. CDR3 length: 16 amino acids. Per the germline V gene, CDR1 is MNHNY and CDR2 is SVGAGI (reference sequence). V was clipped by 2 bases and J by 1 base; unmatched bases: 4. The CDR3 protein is CASSYGDRAGTDTQYF. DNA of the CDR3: TGTGCCAGCAGTTACGGGGACAGGGCGGGCACAGATACGCAGTATTTT.

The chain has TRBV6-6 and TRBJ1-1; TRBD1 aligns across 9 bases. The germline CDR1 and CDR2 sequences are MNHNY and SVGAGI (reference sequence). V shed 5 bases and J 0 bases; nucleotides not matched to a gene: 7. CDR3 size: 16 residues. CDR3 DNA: TGTGCCAGCAGTCGGGACAGGGAGGCAATGAACACTGAAGCTTTCTTT. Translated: CASSRDREAMNTEAFF.

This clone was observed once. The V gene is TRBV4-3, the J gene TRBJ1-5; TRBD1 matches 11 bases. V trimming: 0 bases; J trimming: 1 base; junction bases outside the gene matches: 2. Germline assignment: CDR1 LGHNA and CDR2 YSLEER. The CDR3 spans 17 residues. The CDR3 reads CASSQDGTGGSNQPQHF. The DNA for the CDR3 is TGCGCCAGCAGCCAAGACGGGACAGGGGGGAGCAATCAGCCCCAGCATTTT.

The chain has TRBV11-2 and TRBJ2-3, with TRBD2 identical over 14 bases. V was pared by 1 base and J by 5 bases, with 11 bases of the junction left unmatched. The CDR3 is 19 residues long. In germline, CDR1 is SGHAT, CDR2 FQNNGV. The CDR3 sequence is CASSLVPVTSGRGQDTQYF. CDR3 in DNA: TGTGCCAGCAGCTTAGTGCCGGTGACTAGCGGGAGGGGACAAGATACGCAGTATTTT.